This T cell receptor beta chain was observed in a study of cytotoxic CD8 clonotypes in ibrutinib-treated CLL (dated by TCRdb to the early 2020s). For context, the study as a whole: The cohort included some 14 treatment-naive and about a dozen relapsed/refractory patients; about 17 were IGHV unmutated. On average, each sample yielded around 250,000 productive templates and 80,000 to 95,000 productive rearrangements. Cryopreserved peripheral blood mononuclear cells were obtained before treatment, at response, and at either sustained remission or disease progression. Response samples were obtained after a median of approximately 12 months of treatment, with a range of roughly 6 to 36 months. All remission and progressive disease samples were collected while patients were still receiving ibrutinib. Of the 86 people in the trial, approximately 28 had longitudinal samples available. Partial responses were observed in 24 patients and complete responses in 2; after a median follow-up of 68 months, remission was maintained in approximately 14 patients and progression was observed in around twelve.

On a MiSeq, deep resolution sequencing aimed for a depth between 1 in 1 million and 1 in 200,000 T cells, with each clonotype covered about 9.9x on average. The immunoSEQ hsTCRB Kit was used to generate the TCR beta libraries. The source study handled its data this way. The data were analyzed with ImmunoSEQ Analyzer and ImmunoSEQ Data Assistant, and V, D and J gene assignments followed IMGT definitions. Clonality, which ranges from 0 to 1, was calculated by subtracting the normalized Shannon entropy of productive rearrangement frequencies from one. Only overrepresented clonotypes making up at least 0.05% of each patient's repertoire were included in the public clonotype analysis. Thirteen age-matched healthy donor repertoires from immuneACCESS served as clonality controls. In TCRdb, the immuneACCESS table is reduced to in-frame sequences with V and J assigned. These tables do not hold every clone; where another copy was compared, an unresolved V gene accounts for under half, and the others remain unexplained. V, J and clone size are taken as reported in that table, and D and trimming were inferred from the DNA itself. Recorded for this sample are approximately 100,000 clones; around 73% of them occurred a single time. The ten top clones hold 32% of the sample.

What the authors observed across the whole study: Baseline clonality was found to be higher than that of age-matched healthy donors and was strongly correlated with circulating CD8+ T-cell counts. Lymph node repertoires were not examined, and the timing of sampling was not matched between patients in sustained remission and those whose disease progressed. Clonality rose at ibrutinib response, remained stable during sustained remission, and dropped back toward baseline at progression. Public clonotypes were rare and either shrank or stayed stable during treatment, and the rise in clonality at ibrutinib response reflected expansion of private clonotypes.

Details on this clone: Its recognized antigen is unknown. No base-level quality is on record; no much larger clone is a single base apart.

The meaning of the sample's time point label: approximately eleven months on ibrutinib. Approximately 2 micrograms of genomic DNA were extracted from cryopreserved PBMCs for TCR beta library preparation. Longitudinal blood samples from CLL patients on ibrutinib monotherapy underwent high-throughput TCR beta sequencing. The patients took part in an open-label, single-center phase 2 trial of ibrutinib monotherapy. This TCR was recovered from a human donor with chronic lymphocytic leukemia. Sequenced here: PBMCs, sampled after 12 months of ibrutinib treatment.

The CDR3 reads CAWSPPSGSRAFF. The nucleotide sequence reads as follows: TGTGCCTGGAGCCCCCCCTCGGGCAGTCGAGCTTTCTTT. This receptor chain uses TRBV30 and TRBJ1-1; too little of a D gene remains to name it. V loses 3 bases, J loses 10 bases, and the germline ends lie 18 bases apart. Inclusive of the bounding cysteine and phenylalanine, the CDR3 is 13 residues long. Only the CDR3 portion is preserved as DNA: 39 bases, with reading frame beginning at the first base. The germline V gene (reference sequence) gives CDR1 as GTSNPN and CDR2 as SVGIG.